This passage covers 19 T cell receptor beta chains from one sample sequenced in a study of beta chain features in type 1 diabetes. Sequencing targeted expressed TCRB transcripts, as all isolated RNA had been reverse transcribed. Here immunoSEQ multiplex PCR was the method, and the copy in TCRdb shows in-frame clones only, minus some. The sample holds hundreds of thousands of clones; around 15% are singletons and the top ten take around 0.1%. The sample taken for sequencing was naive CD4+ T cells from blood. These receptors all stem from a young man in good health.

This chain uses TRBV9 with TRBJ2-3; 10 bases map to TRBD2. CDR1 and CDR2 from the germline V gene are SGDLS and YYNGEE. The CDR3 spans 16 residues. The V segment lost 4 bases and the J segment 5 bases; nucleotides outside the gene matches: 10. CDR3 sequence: CASSPRQREGLDTQYF. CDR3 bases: TGTGCCAGCAGCCCCCGCCAGCGGGAGGGCCTAGATACGCAGTATTTT.

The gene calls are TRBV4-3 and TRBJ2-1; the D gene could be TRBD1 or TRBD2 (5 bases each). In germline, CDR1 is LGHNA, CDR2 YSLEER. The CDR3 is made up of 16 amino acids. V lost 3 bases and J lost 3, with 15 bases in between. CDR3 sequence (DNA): TGCGCCAGCAGCCACGCAGGGAGAGCGGACTACAATGAGCAGTTCTTC. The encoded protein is CASSHAGRADYNEQFF.

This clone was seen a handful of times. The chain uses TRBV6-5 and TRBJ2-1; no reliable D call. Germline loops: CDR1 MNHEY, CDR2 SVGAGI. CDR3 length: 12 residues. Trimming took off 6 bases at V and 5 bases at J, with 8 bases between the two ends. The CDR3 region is CASSPYNNEQFF. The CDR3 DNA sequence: TGTGCCAGCAGCCCCTATAACAATGAGCAGTTCTTC.

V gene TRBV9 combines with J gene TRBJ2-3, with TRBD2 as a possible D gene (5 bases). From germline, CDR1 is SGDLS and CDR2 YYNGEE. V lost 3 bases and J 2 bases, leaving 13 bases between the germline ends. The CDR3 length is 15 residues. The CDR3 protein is CASSAQLGTTDTQYF. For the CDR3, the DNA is TGTGCCAGCAGCGCCCAACTAGGAACCACAGATACGCAGTATTTT.

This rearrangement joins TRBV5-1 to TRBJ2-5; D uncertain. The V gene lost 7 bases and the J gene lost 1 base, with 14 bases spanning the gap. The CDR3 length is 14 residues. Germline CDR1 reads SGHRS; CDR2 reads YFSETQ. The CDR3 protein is CASSLVPPQETQYF. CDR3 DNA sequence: TGCGCCAGCTCTCTAGTACCACCCCAAGAGACCCAGTACTTC.

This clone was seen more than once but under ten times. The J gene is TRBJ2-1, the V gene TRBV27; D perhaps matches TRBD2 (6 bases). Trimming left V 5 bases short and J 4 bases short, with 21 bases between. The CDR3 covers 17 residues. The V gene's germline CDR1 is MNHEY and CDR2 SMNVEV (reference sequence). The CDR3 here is CASSPKGLFGLYNEQFF. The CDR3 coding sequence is TGTGCCAGCAGTCCAAAGGGACTTTTTGGCTTATACAATGAGCAGTTCTTC.

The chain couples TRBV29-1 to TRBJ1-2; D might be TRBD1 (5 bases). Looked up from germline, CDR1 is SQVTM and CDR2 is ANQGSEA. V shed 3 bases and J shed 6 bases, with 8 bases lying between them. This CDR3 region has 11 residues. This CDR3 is CSVDRVNGYTF. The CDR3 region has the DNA TGCAGCGTTGACAGGGTCAATGGCTACACCTTC.

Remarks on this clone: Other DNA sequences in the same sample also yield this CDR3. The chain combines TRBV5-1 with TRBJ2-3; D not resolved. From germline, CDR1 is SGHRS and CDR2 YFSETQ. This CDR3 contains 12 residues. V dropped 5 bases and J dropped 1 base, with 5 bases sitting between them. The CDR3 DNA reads TGCGCCAGCAGTCCTCGCACAGATACGCAGTATTTT. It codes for CASSPRTDTQYF.

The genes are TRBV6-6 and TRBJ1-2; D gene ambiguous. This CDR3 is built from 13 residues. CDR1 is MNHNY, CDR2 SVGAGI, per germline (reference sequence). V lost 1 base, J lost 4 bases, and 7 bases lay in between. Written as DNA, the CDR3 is TGTGCCAGCAGTTACTGGGCCAGCTATGGCTACACCTTC. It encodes CASSYWASYGYTF.

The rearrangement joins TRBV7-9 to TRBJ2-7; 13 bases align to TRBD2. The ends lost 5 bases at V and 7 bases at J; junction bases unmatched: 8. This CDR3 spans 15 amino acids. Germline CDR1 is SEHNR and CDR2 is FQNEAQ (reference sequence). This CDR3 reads CASSASGTSGTEQYF. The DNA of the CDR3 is TGTGCCAGCAGCGCCTCCGGGACTAGCGGGACAGAGCAGTACTTC.

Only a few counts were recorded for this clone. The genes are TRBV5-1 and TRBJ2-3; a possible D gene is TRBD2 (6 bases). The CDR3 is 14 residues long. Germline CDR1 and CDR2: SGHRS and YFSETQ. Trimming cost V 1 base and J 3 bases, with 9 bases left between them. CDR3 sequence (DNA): TGCGCCAGCAGCTTGTTCGGGGGTACAGATACGCAGTATTTT. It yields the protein CASSLFGGTDTQYF.

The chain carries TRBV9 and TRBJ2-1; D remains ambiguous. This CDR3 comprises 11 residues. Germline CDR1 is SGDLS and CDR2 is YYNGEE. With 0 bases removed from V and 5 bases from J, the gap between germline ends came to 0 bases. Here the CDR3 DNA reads TGTGCCAGCAGCGTAGACAATGAGCAGTTCTTC. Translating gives CASSVDNEQFF.

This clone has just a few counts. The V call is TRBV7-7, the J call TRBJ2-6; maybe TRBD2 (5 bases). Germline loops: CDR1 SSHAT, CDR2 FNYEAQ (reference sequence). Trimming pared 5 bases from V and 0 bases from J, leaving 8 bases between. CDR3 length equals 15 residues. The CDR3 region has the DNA TGTGCCAGCAGCGTCGGGAACTCTGGGGCCAACGTCCTGACTTTC. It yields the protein CASSVGNSGANVLTF. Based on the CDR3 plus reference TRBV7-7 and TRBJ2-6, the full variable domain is GAGVSQSPRYKVTKRGQDVTLRCDPISSHATLYWYQQALGQGPEFLTYFNYEAQPDKSGLPSDRFSAERPEGSISTLTIQRTEQRDSAMYRCASSVGNSGANVLTFGAGSRLTVL.

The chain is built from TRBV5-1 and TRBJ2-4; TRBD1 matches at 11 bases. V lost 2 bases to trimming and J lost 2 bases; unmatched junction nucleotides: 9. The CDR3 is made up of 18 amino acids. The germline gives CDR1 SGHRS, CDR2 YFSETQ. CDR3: CASSFFSGTGGTKNIQYF. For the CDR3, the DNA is TGCGCCAGCAGCTTTTTCTCCGGGACAGGGGGAACCAAAAACATTCAGTACTTC.

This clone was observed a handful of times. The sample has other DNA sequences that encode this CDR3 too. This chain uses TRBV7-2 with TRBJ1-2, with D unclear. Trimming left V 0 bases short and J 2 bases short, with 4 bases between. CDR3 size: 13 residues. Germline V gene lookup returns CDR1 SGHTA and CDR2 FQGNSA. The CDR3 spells CASSLAGNYGYTF. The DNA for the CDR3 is TGTGCCAGCAGCTTAGCAGGGAACTATGGCTACACCTTC.

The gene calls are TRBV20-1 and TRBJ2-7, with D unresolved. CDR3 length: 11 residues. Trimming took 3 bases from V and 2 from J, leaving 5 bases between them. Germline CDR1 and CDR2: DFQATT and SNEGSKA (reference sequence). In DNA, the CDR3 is TGCAGTGCTAGGGTTACCTACGAGCAGTACTTC. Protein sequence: CSARVTYEQYF.

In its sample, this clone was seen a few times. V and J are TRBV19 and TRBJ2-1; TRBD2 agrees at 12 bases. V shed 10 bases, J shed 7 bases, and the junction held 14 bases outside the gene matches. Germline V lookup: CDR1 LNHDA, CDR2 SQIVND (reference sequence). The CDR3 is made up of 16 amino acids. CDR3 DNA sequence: TGTGCCACCTCCCCGCGACTAGCGGGAGAAGGGAATGAGCAGTTCTTC. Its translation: CATSPRLAGEGNEQFF.

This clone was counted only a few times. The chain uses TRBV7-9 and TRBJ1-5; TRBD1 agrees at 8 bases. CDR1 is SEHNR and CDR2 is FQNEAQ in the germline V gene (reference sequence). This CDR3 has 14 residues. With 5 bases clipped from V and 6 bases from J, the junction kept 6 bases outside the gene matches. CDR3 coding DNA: TGTGCCAGCAGCGACAGGGGAGAAAGTCAGCCCCAGCATTTT. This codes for CASSDRGESQPQHF. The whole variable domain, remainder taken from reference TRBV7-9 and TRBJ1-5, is DTGVSQNPRHKITKRGQNVTFRCDPISEHNRLYWYRQTLGQGPEFLTYFQNEAQLEKSRLLSDRFSAERPKGSFSTLEIQRTEQGDSAMYLCASSDRGESQPQHFGDGTRLSIL.

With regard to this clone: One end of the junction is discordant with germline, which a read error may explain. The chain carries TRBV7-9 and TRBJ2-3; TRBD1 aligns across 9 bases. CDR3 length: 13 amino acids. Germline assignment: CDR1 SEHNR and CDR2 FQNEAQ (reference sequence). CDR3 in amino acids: CASSVAGTGLQYF. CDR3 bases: TGTGCCAGCAGCGTAGCCGGGACAGGGCTACAGTATTTT. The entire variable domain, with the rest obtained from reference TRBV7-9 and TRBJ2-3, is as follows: DTGVSQNPRHKITKRGQNVTFRCDPISEHNRLYWYRQTLGQGPEFLTYFQNEAQLEKSRLLSDRFSAERPKGSFSTLEIQRTEQGDSAMYLCASSVAGTGLQYFGPGTRLTVL.